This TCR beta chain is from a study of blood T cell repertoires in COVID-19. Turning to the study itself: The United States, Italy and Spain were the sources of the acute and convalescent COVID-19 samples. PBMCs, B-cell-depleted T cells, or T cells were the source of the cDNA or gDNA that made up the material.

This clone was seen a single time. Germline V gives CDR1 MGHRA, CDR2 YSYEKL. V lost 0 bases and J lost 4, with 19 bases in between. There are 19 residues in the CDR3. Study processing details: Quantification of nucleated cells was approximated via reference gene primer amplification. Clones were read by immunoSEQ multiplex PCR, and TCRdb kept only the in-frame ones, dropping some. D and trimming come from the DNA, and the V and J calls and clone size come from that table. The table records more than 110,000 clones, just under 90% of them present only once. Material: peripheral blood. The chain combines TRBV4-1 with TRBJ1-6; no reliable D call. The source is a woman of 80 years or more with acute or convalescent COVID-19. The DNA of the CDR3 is TGCGCCAGCAGCCAAGATAGTTCCGGTACCTCCAAGTATAATTCACCCCTCCACTTT. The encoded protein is CASSQDSSGTSKYNSPLHF.